This TCR beta chain was obtained from a study of T cell repertoires in aging, cancer and after chemotherapy. Overall study context: Donors were grouped into six age bands spanning 30 or younger through 70 or older. Study-wide findings and caveats: In cancer patients, declining TCR diversity with age involved lost richness and lost evenness. Immunological memory after chemotherapy cannot be judged from the repertoire data.

Notes on this clonotype: Its antigen is not known.

This CDR3 spans 18 amino acids. V was pared by 1 base and J by 0 bases, with 13 bases between. Germline V lookup: CDR1 MDHEN, CDR2 SYDVKM. Amplification of TCR beta used genomic DNA extracted from peripheral blood. TRB rearrangements spanning V, D and J were amplified using mixed TRB-A/B primers. TCRdb analysed the multiplex PCR reads with MiXCR anew, one entry per CDR3 protein. Of some 4,000 distinct CDR3 sequences listed, under 35% are singletons. This receptor was taken from a human donor in good health. The specimen was blood. The gene calls are TRBV28 and TRBJ2-6; unclear D gene. CDR3 nucleotide sequence: TGTGCCAGCAGTTTATACAGAGAACTCCTCTCTGGGGCCAACGTCCTGACTTTC. Amino acid sequence: CASSLYRELLSGANVLTF. The whole variable domain, remainder taken from reference TRBV28 and TRBJ2-6, is DVKVTQSSRYLVKRTGEKVFLECVQDMDHENMFWYRQDPGLGLRLIYFSYDVKMKEKGDIPEGYSVSREKKERFSLILESASTNQTSMYLCASSLYRELLSGANVLTFGAGSRLTVL.